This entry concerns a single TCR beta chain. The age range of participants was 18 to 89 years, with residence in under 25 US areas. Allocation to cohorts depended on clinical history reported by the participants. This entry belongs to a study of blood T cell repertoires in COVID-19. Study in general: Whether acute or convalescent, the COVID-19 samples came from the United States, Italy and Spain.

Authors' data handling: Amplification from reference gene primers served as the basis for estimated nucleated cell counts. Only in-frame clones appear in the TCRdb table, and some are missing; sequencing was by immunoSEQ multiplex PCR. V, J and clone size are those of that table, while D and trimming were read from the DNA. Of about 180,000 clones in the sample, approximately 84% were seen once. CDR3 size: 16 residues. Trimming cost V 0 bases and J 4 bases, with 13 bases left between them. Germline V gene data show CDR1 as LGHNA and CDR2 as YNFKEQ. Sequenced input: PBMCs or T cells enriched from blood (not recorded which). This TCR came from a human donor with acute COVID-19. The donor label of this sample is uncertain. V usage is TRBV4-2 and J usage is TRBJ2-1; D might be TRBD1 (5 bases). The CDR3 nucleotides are TGTGCCAGCAGCCAAGATGATGACAGCGCATACAATGAGCAGTTCTTC. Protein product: CASSQDDDSAYNEQFF.